The 23 T cell receptor beta chains presented below share a single source sample, sequenced in a study of OX40 agonist ivuxolimab in advanced cancers. Some clones are missing from TCRdb's copy, which holds only in-frame ones; the method was immunoSEQ multiplex PCR. The table records nearly 85,000 clones, over 65% of them present only once. The sequencing here drew on CD4+ or CD8+ T cells sorted from blood, taken in a trial of the OX40 agonist ivuxolimab. These receptor sequences come from an adult with an advanced solid tumor such as melanoma, head and neck, liver or kidney cancer.

The chain employs TRBV9 and TRBJ2-5, with TRBD2 identical over 9 bases. After removal of 4 bases from V and 1 base from J, the junction contained 11 bases not matched to a gene. Germline V CDR1 and CDR2: SGDLS, YYNGEE. The CDR3 length is 17 residues. The CDR3 DNA is TGTGCCAGCAGCCGAGCGGGGGGCCTTAGGACCCAAGAGACCCAGTACTTC. Protein: CASSRAGGLRTQETQYF.

This sequence joins TRBV30 and TRBJ1-3; 8 bases line up with TRBD1. The V segment lost 5 bases and the J segment 4 bases; nucleotides outside the gene matches: 10. Germline loops: CDR1 GTSNPN, CDR2 SVGIG (reference sequence). This CDR3 comprises 15 residues. In DNA form, the CDR3 reads TGTGCCTGGGCGCCCCTCAGGGGGCAAGGAAACACCATATATTTT. Its translation is CAWAPLRGQGNTIYF.

The rearrangement links TRBV4-3 to TRBJ2-7, with a tentative D call TRBD1 (6 bases). V was pared by 0 bases and J by 3 bases, with 12 bases between. This CDR3 is built from 15 residues. The germline gives CDR1 LGHNA, CDR2 YSLEER. The chain's CDR3 is CASSQDRGGHYEQYF. The CDR3 coding sequence is TGCGCCAGCAGCCAAGATAGAGGGGGACACTACGAGCAGTACTTC.

In this sample, this clone turned up once. This may come from a read error, since a much larger clone is one base off. CDR3 region: CASSLDPGTSPLHF. In DNA form, the CDR3 reads TGTGCCAGCAGCTTAGATCCGGGTACCTCACCCCTCCACTTT. The chain employs TRBV7-2 and TRBJ1-6; D not certain. Germline V lookup: CDR1 SGHTA, CDR2 FQGNSA. The CDR3 length is 14 residues. V gave up 1 base and J gave up 10 bases, with 11 bases separating them.

This clone appeared once. The CDR3 DNA is TGTGCCAGCAGTAATCGGTACGAGCAGTACTTC. It specifies CASSNRYEQYF. V and J are TRBV28 and TRBJ2-7; D unresolved. The CDR3 sequence is 11 residues long. The germline gives CDR1 MDHEN, CDR2 SYDVKM. V lost 5 bases and J 4 bases, leaving 6 bases between the germline ends.

The CDR3 nucleotides are TGCGCCAGCAGCCAGCCGCAGGGGGCCACAGATACGCAGTATTTT. Residues: CASSQPQGATDTQYF. The chain recombines TRBV5-1 with TRBJ2-3; 8 bases map to TRBD1. Looked up from germline, CDR1 is SGHRS and CDR2 is YFSETQ. Trimming removed 4 bases from V and 2 bases from J; junction bases left unmatched: 6. The CDR3 length is 15 residues.

The genes are TRBV6-5 and TRBJ1-2; 7 nucleotides agree with TRBD1. CDR1 MNHEY and CDR2 SVGAGI come from the germline V gene. Trimming removed 2 bases from V and 8 bases from J; junction bases left unmatched: 14. The CDR3 has 16 residues. The CDR3 here is CASSYARGSSIVGYTF. CDR3 bases: TGTGCCAGCAGTTACGCCAGGGGGTCTAGTATTGTGGGCTACACCTTC.

This chain uses TRBV2 with TRBJ2-5, with TRBD1 as a possible D gene (5 bases). The V and J ends lost 1 base and 6 bases respectively, with 18 bases between them. CDR3 length equals 16 residues. Germline V gives CDR1 SNHLY, CDR2 FYNNEI. The CDR3 region is CASSEGWQGDEKTQYF. CDR3 nucleotides: TGTGCCAGCAGTGAAGGGTGGCAGGGTGATGAGAAGACCCAGTACTTC.

The V gene is TRBV5-1, the J gene TRBJ2-3, with D tentatively TRBD1 (6 bases). The CDR3 is 15 amino acids. CDR1 is SGHRS and CDR2 is YFSETQ in the germline V gene. V was pared by 1 base and J by 4 bases, with 13 bases between. This chain's CDR3 is CASSLRDTRADTQYF. Here the CDR3 DNA reads TGCGCCAGCAGCTTGAGGGACACTCGCGCAGATACGCAGTATTTT.

This clone came up once. The V call is TRBV6-5, the J call TRBJ1-5, with TRBD1 matching 9 bases. Per the germline V gene, CDR1 is MNHEY and CDR2 is SVGAGI. This CDR3 is 13 amino acids long. Unmatched junction bases numbered 2, after V lost 4 bases and J lost 7 bases. The CDR3 DNA reads TGTGCCAGCAGTTCCACAGGGGGCCAGCCCCAGCATTTT. Translation: CASSSTGGQPQHF.

V usage is TRBV5-1 and J usage is TRBJ2-2; D call uncertain. The length of the CDR3 is 17 residues. Trimming left V 0 bases short and J 3 bases short, with 15 bases between. CDR1 SGHRS and CDR2 YFSETQ come from the germline V gene. The CDR3 sequence: CASSLAGSLGYTGELFF. The CDR3 DNA reads as TGCGCCAGCAGCTTGGCTGGTAGTTTGGGATACACCGGGGAGCTGTTTTTT. The variable domain in full, completed from reference TRBV5-1 and TRBJ2-2, reads KAGVTQTPRYLIKTRGQQVTLSCSPISGHRSVSWYQQTPGQGLQFLFEYFSETQRNKGNFPGRFSGRQFSNSRSEMNVSTLELGDSALYLCASSLAGSLGYTGELFFGEGSRLTVL.

CDR3 in amino acids: CASSFFVGQSTGELFF. In nucleotides, the CDR3 is TGTGCCAGCAGCTTTTTCGTCGGACAGAGTACCGGGGAGCTGTTTTTT. The rearrangement links TRBV7-2 to TRBJ2-2; perhaps TRBD1 as D (6 bases). Per the germline V gene, CDR1 is SGHTA and CDR2 is FQGNSA. CDR3 length: 16 amino acids. V was trimmed by 3 bases and J by 5 bases, leaving 16 bases between them.

V and J are TRBV6-5 and TRBJ1-2, with D perhaps TRBD1 (5 bases). The CDR3 covers 13 residues. From germline, CDR1 is MNHEY and CDR2 SVGAGI. Deletions cut 7 bases from V and 7 bases from J, with 16 bases between. The CDR3 loop is CASTQGGFGGYTF. The CDR3 coding sequence is TGTGCCAGCACCCAGGGCGGATTTGGTGGCTACACCTTC.

The rearrangement joins TRBV11-2 to TRBJ2-3, with D possibly TRBD2 on 5 matching bases. There are 11 residues in the CDR3. Looked up from germline, CDR1 is SGHAT and CDR2 is FQNNGV. V was cut by 6 bases and J by 7 bases, with 8 bases left in between. The CDR3 nucleotides are TGTGCCAGCAGTATAGCGAATACGCAGTATTTT. It translates to CASSIANTQYF.

The J gene is TRBJ2-3, the V gene TRBV19; TRBD1 matches at 8 bases. The CDR3 spans 15 residues. CDR1 and CDR2 (germline): LNHDA, SQIVND (reference sequence). Trimming took 5 bases from V and 5 from J; bases not matched to a gene: 9. The chain's CDR3 is CASSSGQGVLDTQYF. The CDR3 DNA reads TGTGCCAGTAGTTCTGGACAGGGTGTTTTAGATACGCAGTATTTT.

The CDR3 DNA reads as TGTGCCAGCAGTCGGGTCTCCTACGAGCAGTACTTC. This encodes CASSRVSYEQYF. The J gene is TRBJ2-7, the V gene TRBV6-5; D call uncertain. CDR3 length: 12 amino acids. CDR1 is MNHEY and CDR2 is SVGAGI in the germline V gene. Trimming shortened V by 5 bases and J by 0 bases, and 5 bases separated the two germline ends.

The chain recombines TRBV7-3 with TRBJ2-1; D not certain. V lost 6 bases and J lost 5, with 11 bases in between. The CDR3 totals 13 residues. The germline V gene encodes CDR1 SGHTA and CDR2 FQGTGA. CDR3 nucleotide sequence: TGTGCCAGCAGTCCCGGAAGGGACAATGAGCAGTTCTTC. Its protein is CASSPGRDNEQFF.

In the case of this clone: Distinct nucleotide sequences in the sample also encode this CDR3. V gene TRBV9 combines with J gene TRBJ2-3; a possible D gene is TRBD1 (6 bases). Germline V gives CDR1 SGDLS, CDR2 YYNGEE. The CDR3 is 15 amino acids. Trimming removed 0 bases from V and 3 bases from J, with 11 bases in between. In nucleotides, the CDR3 is TGTGCCAGCAGCGTAGAACAGGGTCGGACAGATACGCAGTATTTT. Residues: CASSVEQGRTDTQYF.

V and J are TRBV4-3 and TRBJ2-5; 7 nucleotides agree with TRBD1. The J call may be wrong; the DNA end is better matched by TRBJ2-7. The germline V gene has CDR1 LGHNA and CDR2 YSLEER. The CDR3 contains 16 residues. This CDR3 is CASSQYEGALEREQYF. The DNA for the CDR3 is TGCGCCAGCAGCCAATACGAGGGGGCGCTTGAGCGCGAGCAGTACTTC.

The rearrangement joins TRBV12-5 to TRBJ2-7; no reliable D call. The CDR3 is 12 residues long. CDR1 is LGHNT, CDR2 FRNRAP, per germline. V gave up 3 bases and J gave up 7 bases, with 10 bases separating them. The DNA for the CDR3 is TGTGCTAGTGGTTTCCGGGTCGAGGAGCAGTACTTC. It codes for CASGFRVEEQYF.

The rearrangement uses TRBV5-8 and TRBJ1-2, with D unclear. V lost 0 bases to trimming and J lost 8 bases, with 11 bases between them. CDR1 and CDR2 from the germline V gene are SGHTS and YDEGEE. This CDR3 region has 13 residues. CDR3 in DNA: TGTGCCAGCAGCTTGGTTGGCAGCGAAGGCTACACCTTC. Protein: CASSLVGSEGYTF.

The chain combines TRBV5-6 with TRBJ1-1, with a possible D match to TRBD1 (6 bases). Germline assignment: CDR1 SGHDT and CDR2 YYEEEE. The germline V and J ends were trimmed by 3 bases and 8 bases, with 8 bases remaining between them. The CDR3 totals 11 residues. CDR3 nucleotide sequence: TGTGCCAGCAGCTACGACAGGGAAGCTTTCTTT. Its translation is CASSYDREAFF.

This clone has a single count. The chain couples TRBV5-8 to TRBJ2-7, with 10 bases aligning to TRBD1. CDR3 length: 15 amino acids. V gave up 0 bases and J gave up 2 bases; unmatched junction bases: 2. CDR1 is SGHTS and CDR2 is YDEGEE in the germline V gene. CDR3 protein: CASSLDGTGAYEQYF. As DNA, the CDR3 is TGTGCCAGCAGCTTGGATGGGACAGGGGCCTACGAGCAGTACTTC. Drawing the rest from reference TRBV5-8 and TRBJ2-7, the complete variable domain is EAGVTQSPTHLIKTRGQQATLRCSPISGHTSVYWYQQALGLGLQFLLWYDEGEERNRGNFPPRFSGRQFPNYSSELNVNALELEDSALYLCASSLDGTGAYEQYFGPGTRLTVT.